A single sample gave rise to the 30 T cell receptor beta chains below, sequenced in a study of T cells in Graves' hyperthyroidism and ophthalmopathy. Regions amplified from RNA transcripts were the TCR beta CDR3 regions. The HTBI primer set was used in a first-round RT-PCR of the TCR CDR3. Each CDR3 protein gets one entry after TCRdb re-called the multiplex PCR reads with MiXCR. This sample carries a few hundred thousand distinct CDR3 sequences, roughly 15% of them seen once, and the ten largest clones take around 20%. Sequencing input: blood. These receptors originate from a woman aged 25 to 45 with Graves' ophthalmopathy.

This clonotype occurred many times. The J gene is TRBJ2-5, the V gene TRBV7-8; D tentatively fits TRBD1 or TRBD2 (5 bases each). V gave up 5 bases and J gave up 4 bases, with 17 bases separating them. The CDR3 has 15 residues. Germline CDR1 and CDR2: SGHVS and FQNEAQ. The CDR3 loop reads CASSRWDRRGETQYF. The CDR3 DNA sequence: TGTGCCAGCAGCCGATGGGACCGGCGAGGAGAGACCCAGTACTTC. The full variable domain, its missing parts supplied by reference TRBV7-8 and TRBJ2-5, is GAGVSQSPRYKVAKRGQDVALRCDPISGHVSLFWYQQALGQGPEFLTYFQNEAQLDKSGLPSDRFFAERPEGSVSTLKIQRTQQEDSAVYLCASSRWDRRGETQYFGPGTRLLVL.

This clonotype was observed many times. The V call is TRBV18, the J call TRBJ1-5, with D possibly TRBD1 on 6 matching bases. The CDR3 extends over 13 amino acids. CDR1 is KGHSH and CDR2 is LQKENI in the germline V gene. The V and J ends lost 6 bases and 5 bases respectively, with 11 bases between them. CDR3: CASSPGEDQPQHF. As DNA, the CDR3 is TGTGCCAGCTCTCCAGGGGAAGATCAGCCCCAGCATTTT. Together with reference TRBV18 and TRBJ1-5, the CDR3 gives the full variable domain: NAGVMQNPRHLVRRRGQEARLRCSPMKGHSHVYWYRQLPEEGLKFMVYLQKENIIDESGMPKERFSAEFPKEGPSILRIQQVVRGDSAAYFCASSPGEDQPQHFGDGTRLSIL.

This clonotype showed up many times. The CDR3 loop reads CASSFIVLDSGELFF. The CDR3 DNA reads as TGTGCCAGCAGTTTCATCGTCCTAGACTCCGGGGAGCTGTTTTTT. V gene TRBV28 combines with J gene TRBJ2-2; D ambiguous. The V gene's germline CDR1 is MDHEN and CDR2 SYDVKM. Between the trimmed V and J ends, which lost 3 bases and 6 bases, there was a span of 14 bases. This CDR3 comprises 15 residues.

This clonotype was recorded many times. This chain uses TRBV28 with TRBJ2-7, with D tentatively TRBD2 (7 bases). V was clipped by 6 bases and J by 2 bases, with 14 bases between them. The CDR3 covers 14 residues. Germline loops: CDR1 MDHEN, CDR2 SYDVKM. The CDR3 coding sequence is TGTGCCAGCAGAAACGGGGGGCCGACCTACGAGCAGTACTTC. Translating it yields CASRNGGPTYEQYF. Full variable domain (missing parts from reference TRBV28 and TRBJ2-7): DVKVTQSSRYLVKRTGEKVFLECVQDMDHENMFWYRQDPGLGLRLIYFSYDVKMKEKGDIPEGYSVSREKKERFSLILESASTNQTSMYLCASRNGGPTYEQYFGPGTRLTVT.

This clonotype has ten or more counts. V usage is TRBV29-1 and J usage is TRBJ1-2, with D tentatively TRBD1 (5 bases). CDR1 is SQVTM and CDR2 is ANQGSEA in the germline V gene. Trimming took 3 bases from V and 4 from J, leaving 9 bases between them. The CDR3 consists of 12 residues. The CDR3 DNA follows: TGCAGCGTTGAGGCGACAGCCTATGGCTACACCTTC. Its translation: CSVEATAYGYTF.

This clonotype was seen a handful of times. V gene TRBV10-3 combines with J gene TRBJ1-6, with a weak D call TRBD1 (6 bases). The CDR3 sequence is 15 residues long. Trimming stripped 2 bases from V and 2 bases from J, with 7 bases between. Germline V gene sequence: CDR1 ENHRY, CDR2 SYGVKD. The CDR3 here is CAISETGTYNSPLHF. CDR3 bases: TGTGCCATCAGTGAGACAGGGACCTATAATTCACCCCTCCACTTT.

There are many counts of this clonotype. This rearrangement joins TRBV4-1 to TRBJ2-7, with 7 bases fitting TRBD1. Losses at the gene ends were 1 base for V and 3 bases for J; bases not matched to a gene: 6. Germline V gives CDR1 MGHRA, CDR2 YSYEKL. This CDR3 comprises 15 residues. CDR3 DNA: TGCGCCAGCAGCCAAGCCCAGGGGGAAAGCTACGAGCAGTACTTC. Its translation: CASSQAQGESYEQYF.

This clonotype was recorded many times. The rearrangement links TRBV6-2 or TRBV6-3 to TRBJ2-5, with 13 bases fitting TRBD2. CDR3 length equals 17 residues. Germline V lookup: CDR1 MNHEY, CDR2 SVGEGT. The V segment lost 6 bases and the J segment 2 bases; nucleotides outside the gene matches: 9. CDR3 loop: CASSELAGGPRQETQYF. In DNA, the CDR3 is TGTGCCAGCAGCGAACTAGCGGGGGGGCCCAGGCAAGAGACCCAGTACTTC.

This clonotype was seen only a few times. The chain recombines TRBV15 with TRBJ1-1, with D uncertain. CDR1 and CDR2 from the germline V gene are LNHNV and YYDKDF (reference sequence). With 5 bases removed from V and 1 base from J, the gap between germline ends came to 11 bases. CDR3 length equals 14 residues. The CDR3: CATSDEKANTEAFF. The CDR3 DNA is TGTGCCACCAGCGATGAGAAAGCGAACACTGAAGCTTTCTTT.

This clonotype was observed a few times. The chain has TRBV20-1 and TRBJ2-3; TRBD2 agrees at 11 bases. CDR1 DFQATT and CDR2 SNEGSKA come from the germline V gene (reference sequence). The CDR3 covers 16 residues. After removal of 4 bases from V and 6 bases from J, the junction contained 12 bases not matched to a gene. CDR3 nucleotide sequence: TGCAGTGCTACGGATGATAGCGGGGGGGCCGTGGATACGCAGTATTTT. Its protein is CSATDDSGGAVDTQYF.

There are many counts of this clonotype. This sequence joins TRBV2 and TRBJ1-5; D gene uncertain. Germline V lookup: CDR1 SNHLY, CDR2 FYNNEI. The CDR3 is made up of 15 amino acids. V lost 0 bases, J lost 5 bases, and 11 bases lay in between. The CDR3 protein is CASSEARRNDQPQHF. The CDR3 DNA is TGTGCCAGCAGTGAAGCGCGCAGGAACGATCAGCCCCAGCATTTT.

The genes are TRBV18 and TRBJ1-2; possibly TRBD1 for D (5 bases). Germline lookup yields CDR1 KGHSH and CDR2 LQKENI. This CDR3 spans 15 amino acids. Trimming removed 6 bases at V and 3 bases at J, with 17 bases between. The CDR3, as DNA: TGTGCCAGCTCCCCCTCAGGAGGGGAAGACTATGGCTACACCTTC. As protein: CASSPSGGEDYGYTF.

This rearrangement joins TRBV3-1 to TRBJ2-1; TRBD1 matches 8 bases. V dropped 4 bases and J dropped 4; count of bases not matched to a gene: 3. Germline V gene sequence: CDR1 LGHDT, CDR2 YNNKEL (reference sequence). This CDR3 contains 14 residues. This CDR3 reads CASSRDRRYNEQFF. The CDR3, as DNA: TGTGCCAGCAGCCGGGACAGGCGATACAATGAGCAGTTCTTC.

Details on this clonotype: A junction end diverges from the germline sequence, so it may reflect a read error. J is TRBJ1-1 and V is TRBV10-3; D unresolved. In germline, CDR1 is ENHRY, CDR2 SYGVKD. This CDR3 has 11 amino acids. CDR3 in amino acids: CAISEGSLVDF. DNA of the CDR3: TGTGCCATCAGTGAGGGATCCCTCGTTGACTTT.

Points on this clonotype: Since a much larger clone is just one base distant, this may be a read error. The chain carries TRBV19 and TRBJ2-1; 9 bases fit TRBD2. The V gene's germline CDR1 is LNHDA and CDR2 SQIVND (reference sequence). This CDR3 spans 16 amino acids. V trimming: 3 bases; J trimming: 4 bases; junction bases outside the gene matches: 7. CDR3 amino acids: CASSMFQAGGYNEQFF. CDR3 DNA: TGTGCCAGTAGTATGTTCCAAGCGGGAGGATACAATGAGCAGTTCTTC. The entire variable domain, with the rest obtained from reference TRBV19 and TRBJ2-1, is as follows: DGGITQSPKYLFRKEGQNVTLSCEQNLNHDAMYWYRQDPGQGLRLIYYSQIVNDFQKGDIAEGYSVSREKKESFPLTVTSAQKNPTAFYLCASSMFQAGGYNEQFFGPGTRLTVL.

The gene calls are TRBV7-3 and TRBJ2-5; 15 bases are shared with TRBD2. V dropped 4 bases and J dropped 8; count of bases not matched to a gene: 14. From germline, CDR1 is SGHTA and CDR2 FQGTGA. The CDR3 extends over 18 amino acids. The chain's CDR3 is CASSSGLAGGRGSDTQYF. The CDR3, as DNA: TGTGCCAGCAGCTCCGGACTAGCGGGGGGGCGGGGGAGTGACACCCAGTACTTC. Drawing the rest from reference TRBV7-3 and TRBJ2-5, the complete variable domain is GAGVSQTPSNKVTEKGKYVELRCDPISGHTALYWYRQSLGQGPEFLIYFQGTGAADDSGLPNDRFFAVRPEGSVSTLKIQRTERGDSAVYLCASSSGLAGGRGSDTQYFGPGTRLLVL.

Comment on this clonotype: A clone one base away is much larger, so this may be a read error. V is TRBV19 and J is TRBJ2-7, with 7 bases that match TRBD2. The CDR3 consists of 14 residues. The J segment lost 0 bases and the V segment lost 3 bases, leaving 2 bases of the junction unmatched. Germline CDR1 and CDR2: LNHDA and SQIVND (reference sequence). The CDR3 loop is CASSMRLASYEQYF. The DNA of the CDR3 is TGTGCCAGTAGTATGAGACTAGCCTCCTACGAGCAGTACTTC.

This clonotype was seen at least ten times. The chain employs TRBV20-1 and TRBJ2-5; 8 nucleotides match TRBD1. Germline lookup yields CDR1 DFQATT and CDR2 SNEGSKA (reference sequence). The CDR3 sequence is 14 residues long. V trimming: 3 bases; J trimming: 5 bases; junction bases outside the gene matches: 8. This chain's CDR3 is CSARAGGGSETQYF. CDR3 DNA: TGCAGTGCTAGGGCAGGGGGCGGATCGGAGACCCAGTACTTC.

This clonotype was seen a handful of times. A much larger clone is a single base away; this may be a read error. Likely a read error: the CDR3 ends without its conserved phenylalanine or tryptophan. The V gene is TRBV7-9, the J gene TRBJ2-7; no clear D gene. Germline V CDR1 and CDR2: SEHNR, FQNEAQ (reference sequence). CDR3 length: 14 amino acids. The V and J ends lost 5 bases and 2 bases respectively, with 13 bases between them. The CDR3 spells CASSPSGRAYEQYL. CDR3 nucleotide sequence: TGTGCCAGCAGCCCATCCGGCAGAGCCTACGAGCAGTACCTC.

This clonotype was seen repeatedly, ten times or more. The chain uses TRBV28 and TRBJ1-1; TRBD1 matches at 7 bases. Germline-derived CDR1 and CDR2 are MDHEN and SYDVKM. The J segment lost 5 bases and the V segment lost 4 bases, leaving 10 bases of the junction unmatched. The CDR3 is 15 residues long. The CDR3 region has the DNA TGTGCCAGCAGTTCCCCTGGAAGGGGGCTTACTGAAGCTTTCTTT. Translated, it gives CASSSPGRGLTEAFF.

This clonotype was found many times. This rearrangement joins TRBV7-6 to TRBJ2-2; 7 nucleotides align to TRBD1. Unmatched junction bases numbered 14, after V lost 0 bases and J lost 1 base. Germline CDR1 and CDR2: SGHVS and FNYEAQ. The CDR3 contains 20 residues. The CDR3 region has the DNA TGTGCCAGCAGCTTAGCGAACTTCGGGACAGTCATACGGAACACCGGGGAGCTGTTTTTT. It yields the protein CASSLANFGTVIRNTGELFF.

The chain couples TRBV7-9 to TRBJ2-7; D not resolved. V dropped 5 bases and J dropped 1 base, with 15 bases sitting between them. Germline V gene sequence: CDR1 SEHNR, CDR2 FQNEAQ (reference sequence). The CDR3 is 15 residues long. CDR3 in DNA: TGTGCCAGCAGCCCTGGACGACCCTTATCCTACGAGCAGTACTTC. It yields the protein CASSPGRPLSYEQYF.

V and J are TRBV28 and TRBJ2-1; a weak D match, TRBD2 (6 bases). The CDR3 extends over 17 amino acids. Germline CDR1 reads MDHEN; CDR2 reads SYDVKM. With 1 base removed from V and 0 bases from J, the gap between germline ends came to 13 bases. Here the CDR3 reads CASSLSGAGTSYNEQFF. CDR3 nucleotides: TGTGCCAGCAGTTTATCAGGCGCGGGGACCTCCTACAATGAGCAGTTCTTC.

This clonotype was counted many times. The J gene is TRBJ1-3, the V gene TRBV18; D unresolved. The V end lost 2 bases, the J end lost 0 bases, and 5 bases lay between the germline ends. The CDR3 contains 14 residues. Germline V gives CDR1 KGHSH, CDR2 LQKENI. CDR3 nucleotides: TGTGCCAGCTCACCAAGGCTCTCTGGAAACACCATATATTTT. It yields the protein CASSPRLSGNTIYF.

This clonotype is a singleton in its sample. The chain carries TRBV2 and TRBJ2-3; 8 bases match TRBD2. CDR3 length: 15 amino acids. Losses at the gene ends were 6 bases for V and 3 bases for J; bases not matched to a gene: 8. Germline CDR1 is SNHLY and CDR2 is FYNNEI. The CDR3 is CASRVGRGGTDTQYF. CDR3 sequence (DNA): TGTGCCAGCAGGGTCGGGAGGGGGGGGACAGATACGCAGTATTTT.

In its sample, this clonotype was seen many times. The CDR3 here is CASSPPERGGRLDTQYF. The CDR3 DNA sequence: TGTGCCAGCTCACCACCCGAGCGGGGGGGCCGATTAGATACGCAGTATTTT. V usage is TRBV18 and J usage is TRBJ2-3; 10 bases agree with TRBD2. J gave up 5 bases and V 0 bases, and 8 bases lay outside the gene matches. This CDR3 comprises 17 residues. Germline assignment: CDR1 KGHSH and CDR2 LQKENI. Full variable domain (rest looked up from reference TRBV18 and TRBJ2-3): NAGVMQNPRHLVRRRGQEARLRCSPMKGHSHVYWYRQLPEEGLKFMVYLQKENIIDESGMPKERFSAEFPKEGPSILRIQQVVRGDSAAYFCASSPPERGGRLDTQYFGPGTRLTVL.

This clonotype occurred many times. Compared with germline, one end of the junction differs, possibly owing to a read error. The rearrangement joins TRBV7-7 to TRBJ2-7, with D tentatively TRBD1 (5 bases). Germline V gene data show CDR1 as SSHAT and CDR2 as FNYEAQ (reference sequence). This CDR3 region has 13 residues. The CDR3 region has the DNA TGTGCTAGCAGCTCAGGGTCTTACTACGAGCAGTACTTC. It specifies CASSSGSYYEQYF.

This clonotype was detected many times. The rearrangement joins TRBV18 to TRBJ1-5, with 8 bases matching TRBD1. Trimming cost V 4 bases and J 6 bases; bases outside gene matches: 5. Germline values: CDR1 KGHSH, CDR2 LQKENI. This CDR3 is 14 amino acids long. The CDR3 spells CASSRSDRVQPQHF. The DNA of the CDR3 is TGTGCCAGCTCACGGTCGGACAGGGTTCAGCCCCAGCATTTT.

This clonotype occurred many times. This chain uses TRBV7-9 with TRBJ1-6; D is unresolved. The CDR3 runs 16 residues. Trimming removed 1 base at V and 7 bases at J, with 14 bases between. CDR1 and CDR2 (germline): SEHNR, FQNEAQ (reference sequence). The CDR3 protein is CASSLGRDLWNSPLHF. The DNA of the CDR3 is TGTGCCAGCAGCTTAGGGAGGGATTTGTGGAATTCACCCCTCCACTTT.

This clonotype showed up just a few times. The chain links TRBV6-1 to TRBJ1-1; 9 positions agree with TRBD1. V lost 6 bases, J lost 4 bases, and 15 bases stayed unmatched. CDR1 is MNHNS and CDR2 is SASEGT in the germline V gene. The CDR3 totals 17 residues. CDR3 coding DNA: TGTGCCAGCAGCAGAAACAGGGGGCTCGGATTGGGCACTGAAGCTTTCTTT. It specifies CASSRNRGLGLGTEAFF.